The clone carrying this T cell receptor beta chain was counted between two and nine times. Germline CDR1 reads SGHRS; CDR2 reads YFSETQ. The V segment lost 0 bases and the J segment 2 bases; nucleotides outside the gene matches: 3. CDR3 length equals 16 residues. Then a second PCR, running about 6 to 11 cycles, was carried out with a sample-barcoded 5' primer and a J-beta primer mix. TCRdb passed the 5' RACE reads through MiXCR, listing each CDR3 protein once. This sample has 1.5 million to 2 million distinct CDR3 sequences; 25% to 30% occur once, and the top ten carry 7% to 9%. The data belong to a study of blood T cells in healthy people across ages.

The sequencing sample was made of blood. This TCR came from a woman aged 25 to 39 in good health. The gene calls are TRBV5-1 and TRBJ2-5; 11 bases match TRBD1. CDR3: CASSLAGQGVQETQYF. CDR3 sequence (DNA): TGCGCCAGCAGCTTGGCGGGACAGGGGGTACAAGAGACCCAGTACTTC.